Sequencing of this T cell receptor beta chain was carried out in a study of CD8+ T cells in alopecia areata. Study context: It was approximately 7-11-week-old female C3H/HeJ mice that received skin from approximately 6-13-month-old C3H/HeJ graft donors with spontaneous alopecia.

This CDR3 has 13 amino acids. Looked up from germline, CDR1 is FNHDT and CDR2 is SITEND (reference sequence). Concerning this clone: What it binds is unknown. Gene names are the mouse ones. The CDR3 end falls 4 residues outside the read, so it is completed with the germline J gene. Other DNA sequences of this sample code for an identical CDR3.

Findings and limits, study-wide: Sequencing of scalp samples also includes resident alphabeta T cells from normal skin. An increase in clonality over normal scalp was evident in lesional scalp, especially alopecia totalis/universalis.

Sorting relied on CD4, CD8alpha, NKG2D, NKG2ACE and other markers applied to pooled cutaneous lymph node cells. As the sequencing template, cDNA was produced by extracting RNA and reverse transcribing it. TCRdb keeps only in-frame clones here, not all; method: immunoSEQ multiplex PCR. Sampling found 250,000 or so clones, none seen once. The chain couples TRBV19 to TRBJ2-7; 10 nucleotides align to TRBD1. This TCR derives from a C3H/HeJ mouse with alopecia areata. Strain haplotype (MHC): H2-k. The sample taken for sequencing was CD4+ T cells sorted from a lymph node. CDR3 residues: CASSSGQGYEQYF. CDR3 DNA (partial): TGTGCCAGCAGTTCGGGACAGGGGTAT.